What follows describes a single T cell receptor beta chain. Antigen specificity is unknown. The read ends 3 residues before the CDR3 terminus; that terminus is restored from the germline J gene. This sample stems from a study of T cells in women clearing cervical HPV infection. Study-level background: Women with histologically confirmed HPV16-related CIN3 or worse, 2 with invasive cancer, served as cases. Only a few women had HLA typing results available. Study-level findings and limits: Cases carried less TRBV6-7 than controls: approximately 0.1% versus 0.16%. CIN3+ cases had significantly higher TCR repertoire richness than controls, but evenness did not differ.

The assay was immunoSEQ multiplex PCR, and TCRdb's table has in-frame clones only and misses some. The repertoire table contains about 36,000 clones. Deletions cut 0 bases from V and 6 bases from J, with 17 bases between. This CDR3 region has 17 residues. CDR1 is SGHVS and CDR2 is FNYEAQ in the germline V gene. V and J are TRBV7-6 and TRBJ1-4, with a possible D match to TRBD1 (6 bases). Material for sequencing was blood buffy coat. This clonotype was sampled from a woman aged 18-70 years with a cervical HPV16 infection that either progressed to CIN3+ or cleared (not recorded which). The CDR3 spells CASSLAPHREGDEKLFF. CDR3 bases read: TGTGCCAGCAGCTTAGCTCCCCACAGGGAAGGGGATGAAAAA. Full variable domain (missing parts from reference TRBV7-6 and TRBJ1-4): GAGVSQSPRYKVTKRGQDVALRCDPISGHVSLYWYRQALGQGPEFLTYFNYEAQQDKSGLPNDRFSAERPEGSISTLTIQRTEQRDSAMYRCASSLAPHREGDEKLFFGSGTQLSVL.